This T cell receptor beta chain was sequenced in a study of T cells in Graves' hyperthyroidism and ophthalmopathy. V lost 0 bases and J lost 6, with 13 bases in between. CDR1 and CDR2 from the germline V gene are SGHRS and YFSETQ. This CDR3 has 15 amino acids. This clonotype was found many times. RNA transcripts yielded amplified TCR beta CDR3 regions. The HTBI set primed first-round TCR CDR3 RT-PCR. TCRdb reprocessed the multiplex PCR reads with MiXCR, giving one entry per CDR3 protein. The data show roughly 400,000 distinct CDR3 sequences, with about 14% seen just once and around 27% held by the top ten.

This TCR was sampled from a man aged 45-60 years with Graves' ophthalmopathy. Sequencing was performed on blood. The V gene is TRBV5-1, the J gene TRBJ1-5; D perhaps matches TRBD1 (5 bases). The chain's CDR3 is CASSLEGSRGQPQHF. The CDR3 nucleotides are TGCGCCAGCAGCTTGGAGGGGAGTAGGGGTCAGCCCCAGCATTTT.